The 25 T cell receptor beta chains listed next were all sequenced from one sample in a study of identical twins. One entry per CDR3 protein results from TCRdb running MiXCR on the 5' RACE reads. Of about 660,000 distinct CDR3 sequences detected, over 8.5% appear once; the ten largest clones hold approximately 0.89%. These data also featured in a second study, about yellow fever vaccine responses in identical twins.

Specimen: PBMCs. These receptors originate from a woman aged 18-29 years in good health.

The rearrangement uses TRBV6-4 and TRBJ2-3; TRBD1 aligns across 11 bases. After removal of 7 bases from V and 4 bases from J, the junction contained 7 bases not matched to a gene. Germline assignment: CDR1 MRHNA and CDR2 SNTAGT. The CDR3 sequence is 15 residues long. The CDR3, as DNA: TGTGCCAGCATGACACCGGGACAGGGGGCAGATACGCAGTATTTT. Translated, it gives CASMTPGQGADTQYF.

The chain combines TRBV3-1 with TRBJ1-1; 7 bases align to TRBD1. In germline, CDR1 is LGHDT, CDR2 YNNKEL (reference sequence). The CDR3 totals 15 residues. The junction had 10 bases not matched to a gene; V was cut back by 3 bases and J by 6 bases. The CDR3 DNA reads TGTGCCAGCAGCCAGAGAATTGACAGGGCGTCTGAAGCTTTCTTT. Translating it yields CASSQRIDRASEAFF.

This clonotype has a handful of counts. The chain combines TRBV3-1 with TRBJ2-3; 8 bases line up with TRBD1. V trimming: 3 bases; J trimming: 7 bases; junction bases outside the gene matches: 6. CDR3 size: 14 residues. The germline gives CDR1 LGHDT, CDR2 YNNKEL (reference sequence). CDR3 residues: CASSQGQEANTQYF. CDR3 nucleotides: TGTGCCAGCAGCCAGGGACAGGAGGCCAATACGCAGTATTTT.

The chain uses TRBV11-3 and TRBJ2-2; 10 bases line up with TRBD1. V was pared by 3 bases and J by 9 bases, with 7 bases of the junction left unmatched. The CDR3 covers 15 residues. The germline CDR1 and CDR2 sequences are SGHNT and YENEEA. CDR3 sequence: CASSLEGQGKRELFF. The DNA for the CDR3 is TGTGCCAGCAGCTTGGAGGGACAGGGGAAAAGGGAGCTGTTTTTT.

This clonotype was counted only a few times. This rearrangement joins TRBV20-1 to TRBJ2-3, with TRBD2 identical over 7 bases. The CDR3 runs to 12 residues. The germline gives CDR1 DFQATT, CDR2 SNEGSKA (reference sequence). CDR3 coding DNA: TGCAGCCCTAGCGGCCCCACAGATACGCAGTATTTT. The encoded protein is CSPSGPTDTQYF.

In its sample, this clonotype was seen a few times. The chain joins TRBV11-2 to TRBJ2-7; 8 nucleotides match TRBD1. The ends lost 4 bases at V and 1 base at J; junction bases unmatched: 6. CDR1 is SGHAT, CDR2 FQNNGV, per germline. There are 15 residues in the CDR3. DNA for the CDR3: TGTGCCAGCAGCTCAGGGGGCCTAAAATCCTACGAGCAGTACTTC. It yields the protein CASSSGGLKSYEQYF.

This clonotype has just a few counts. The V gene is TRBV10-3, the J gene TRBJ1-1, with D unclear. V lost 2 bases and J 0 bases, leaving 10 bases between the germline ends. This CDR3 contains 15 residues. Germline assignment: CDR1 ENHRY and CDR2 SYGVKD. This CDR3 is CAISENSYLNTEAFF. The DNA for the CDR3 is TGTGCCATCAGTGAGAACAGTTACTTGAACACTGAAGCTTTCTTT.

The rearrangement links TRBV28 to TRBJ2-7; 9 nucleotides align to TRBD1. The CDR3 consists of 16 residues. The V gene end was trimmed by 1 base and the J gene end by 3 bases; junction bases not matched to a gene: 7. Per the germline V gene, CDR1 is MDHEN and CDR2 is SYDVKM. The CDR3 spells CASSLFRTGGRYEQYF. CDR3 nucleotides: TGTGCCAGCAGTTTATTTAGAACAGGGGGCCGCTACGAGCAGTACTTC.

The chain is built from TRBV20-1 and TRBJ2-1, with a tentative D call TRBD2 (5 bases). CDR3 length: 14 residues. Trimming removed 1 base from V and 6 bases from J, with 13 bases in between. Germline-derived CDR1 and CDR2 are DFQATT and SNEGSKA (reference sequence). The CDR3 loop is CSARGLAGINEQFF. The DNA for the CDR3 is TGCAGTGCTAGAGGGCTAGCTGGTATCAATGAGCAGTTCTTC.

The chain recombines TRBV3-1 with TRBJ2-3, with unresolved D. The CDR3 contains 18 residues. V shed 11 bases and J shed 0 bases, with 27 bases lying between them. The germline V gene has CDR1 LGHDT and CDR2 YNNKEL (reference sequence). CDR3 bases: TGTGCCTTCAGTTTAATAGGCACAAAGGCTCTAAGCACAGATACGCAGTATTTT. It codes for CAFSLIGTKALSTDTQYF.

This clonotype was observed a few times. The chain is built from TRBV7-2 and TRBJ2-1; D is undetermined. Trimming shortened V by 7 bases and J by 4 bases, and 14 bases separated the two germline ends. CDR3 length: 14 amino acids. CDR1 and CDR2 from the germline V gene are SGHTA and FQGNSA. The CDR3, as DNA: TGTGCCAGCACCCCATCGATTGGTTACAATGAGCAGTTCTTC. Translation: CASTPSIGYNEQFF.

The chain is built from TRBV5-1 and TRBJ2-5; D perhaps matches TRBD1 (5 bases). The V end lost 1 base, the J end lost 10 bases, and 14 bases lay between the germline ends. Germline V lookup: CDR1 SGHRS, CDR2 YFSETQ. There are 13 residues in the CDR3. CDR3 in amino acids: CASSLKRQNDQYF. The CDR3 DNA is TGCGCCAGCAGCTTGAAGCGACAGAACGACCAGTACTTC.

This clonotype was found a few times. The chain employs TRBV5-1 and TRBJ2-7; D call uncertain. Germline values: CDR1 SGHRS, CDR2 YFSETQ. This CDR3 has 17 amino acids. Trimming left V 5 bases short and J 5 bases short, with 26 bases between. The CDR3 sequence is CASSQGVGFQVFDEQYF. The CDR3 nucleotides are TGCGCCAGCAGTCAAGGAGTTGGGTTTCAGGTCTTCGACGAGCAGTACTTC.

This clonotype has only one observation. The chain employs TRBV28 and TRBJ2-1; D is unclear. The V end was cut by 5 bases, the J end by 6 bases, with 14 bases between. From germline, CDR1 is MDHEN and CDR2 SYDVKM. The CDR3 is 14 residues long. CDR3 DNA sequence: TGTGCCAGCAGTCAACCCTCCCGGACCAATGAGCAGTTCTTC. This translates into CASSQPSRTNEQFF.

At least ten counts were recorded for this clonotype. The rearrangement links TRBV12-3 or TRBV12-4 to TRBJ2-7; D possibly matches TRBD1 or TRBD2 (6 bases each). The CDR3 runs to 13 residues. V was clipped by 0 bases and J by 4 bases, with 7 bases between them. This CDR3 is CASSLAGGYEQYF. The DNA for the CDR3 is TGTGCCAGCAGTTTAGCAGGGGGGTACGAGCAGTACTTC.

This clonotype was counted ten times or more. The gene calls are TRBV5-1 and TRBJ1-1, with D possibly matching TRBD1 (5 bases). Per germline, CDR1 SGHRS and CDR2 YFSETQ. Trimming took off 0 bases at V and 4 bases at J, with 10 bases between the two ends. The CDR3 extends over 14 amino acids. CDR3: CASSLGTGTTEAFF. CDR3 DNA: TGCGCCAGCAGCTTGGGCACAGGCACCACTGAAGCTTTCTTT.

This rearrangement joins TRBV7-9 to TRBJ2-5; TRBD1 matches 9 bases. The CDR3 length is 15 residues. CDR1 and CDR2 (germline): SEHNR, FQNEAQ (reference sequence). With 6 bases clipped from V and 1 base from J, the junction kept 6 bases outside the gene matches. Written as DNA, the CDR3 is TGTGCCAGCAGTTACCCGACAGGGGGCCAAGAGACCCAGTACTTC. This sequence encodes CASSYPTGGQETQYF.

This clonotype has a handful of counts. The genes are TRBV7-4 and TRBJ1-2; D gene unclear. CDR3 length: 13 amino acids. The V gene's germline CDR1 is SGHVT and CDR2 SQSDAQ. V lost 5 bases and J 4 bases, leaving 11 bases between the germline ends. The CDR3 coding sequence is TGTGCCAGCAGCCCCATTCACAGCTATGGCTACACCTTC. Translated, it gives CASSPIHSYGYTF. The complete variable domain, with remaining parts taken from reference TRBV7-4 and TRBJ1-2, reads GAGVSQSPRYKVAKRGRDVALRCDSISGHVTLYWYRQTLGQGSEVLTYSQSDAQRDKSGRPSGRFSAERPERSVSTLKIQRTEQGDSAVYLCASSPIHSYGYTFGSGTRLTVV.

This clonotype was recorded at least ten times. The genes are TRBV6-5 and TRBJ1-2; D is ambiguous. This CDR3 region has 11 residues. Germline lookup yields CDR1 MNHEY and CDR2 SVGAGI. V lost 8 bases, J lost 8 bases, and 12 bases lay in between. The CDR3 nucleotides are TGTGCCAGCGCCACCCCGGGGGGCTACACCTTC. It codes for CASATPGGYTF.

This clonotype was counted between two and nine times. J is TRBJ2-2 and V is TRBV7-9, with 9 bases identical to TRBD1. The CDR3 is made up of 16 amino acids. Germline CDR1 reads SEHNR; CDR2 reads FQNEAQ (reference sequence). V shed 5 bases, J shed 5 bases, and the junction held 9 bases outside the gene matches. The CDR3 spells CASSDRYRGQTGELFF. The CDR3 coding sequence is TGTGCCAGCAGCGACCGATACAGGGGGCAGACCGGGGAGCTGTTTTTT.

This clonotype came up a few times. This chain joins TRBV20-1 and TRBJ2-1; TRBD2 matches at 14 bases. The CDR3 covers 16 residues. The ends lost 4 bases at V and 9 bases at J; junction bases unmatched: 11. CDR1 is DFQATT, CDR2 SNEGSKA, per germline (reference sequence). Here the CDR3 DNA reads TGCAGTGCTACGGGACTAGCGGGGGAGAAAACCTCTGAGCAGTTCTTC. Translation: CSATGLAGEKTSEQFF.

The sample holds a few counts of this clonotype. The genes are TRBV7-9 and TRBJ2-2; 13 nucleotides align to TRBD2. This CDR3 has 17 residues. Germline values: CDR1 SEHNR, CDR2 FQNEAQ (reference sequence). Unmatched junction bases numbered 8, after V lost 5 bases and J lost 5 bases. Here the CDR3 reads CASSILAGGPRTGELFF. The DNA of the CDR3 is TGTGCCAGCAGCATACTAGCGGGAGGGCCAAGGACCGGGGAGCTGTTTTTT.

J is TRBJ1-1 and V is TRBV3-1; no clear D. Germline CDR1 LGHDT, CDR2 YNNKEL (reference sequence). This CDR3 spans 14 amino acids. The germline V and J ends were trimmed by 2 bases and 3 bases, with 10 bases remaining between them. In DNA, the CDR3 is TGTGCCAGCAGCCAATTCGGTGGGGACACTGAAGCTTTCTTT. Protein sequence: CASSQFGGDTEAFF.

This clonotype was seen many times. V and J are TRBV5-1 and TRBJ2-1; no clear D. Trimming removed 0 bases from V and 6 bases from J, with 10 bases in between. The germline V gene encodes CDR1 SGHRS and CDR2 YFSETQ. This CDR3 region has 14 residues. The CDR3 loop is CASSLGPNPNEQFF. CDR3 bases: TGCGCCAGCAGCTTGGGCCCAAACCCCAATGAGCAGTTCTTC. The full variable domain, in which reference TRBV5-1 and TRBJ2-1 provide the parts outside the CDR3, is KAGVTQTPRYLIKTRGQQVTLSCSPISGHRSVSWYQQTPGQGLQFLFEYFSETQRNKGNFPGRFSGRQFSNSRSEMNVSTLELGDSALYLCASSLGPNPNEQFFGPGTRLTVL.

This chain connects TRBV3-1 to TRBJ2-7, with TRBD2 matching 13 bases. V dropped 4 bases and J dropped 3; count of bases not matched to a gene: 6. The CDR3 loop spans 16 amino acids. Germline lookup yields CDR1 LGHDT and CDR2 YNNKEL (reference sequence). Here the CDR3 DNA reads TGTGCCAGCAGCCTTCGGACTAGCGGGGGTAACTACGAGCAGTACTTC. It specifies CASSLRTSGGNYEQYF.